This paragraph reports one T cell receptor (beta chain). Its antigen is unknown. CDR1 is GTSNPN and CDR2 is SVGIG in the germline V gene (reference sequence). The CDR3 runs 13 residues. V lost 4 bases, J lost 4 bases, and 4 bases stayed unmatched. These data originate in a study of cytotoxic CD8 clonotypes in ibrutinib-treated CLL. Whole-study context: Complete response was seen in 2 patients and partial in about 24; about twelve progressed and 14 stayed remitted after a median approximately 70 months. Across samples, productive templates numbered some 250,000 and productive rearrangements reached 94,082 on average.

Regarding the study as a whole: At ibrutinib response, clonality increased, and at progression it declined back toward baseline. Stable or contracted on treatment, public clonotypes were also uncommon.

The assay was immunoSEQ multiplex PCR, and TCRdb's table has in-frame clones only and misses some. The sample contains almost 250,000 clones, about three quarters of which appear only once. Sequenced here: PBMCs, sampled after 24 months of ibrutinib treatment. The genes are TRBV30 and TRBJ2-7, with TRBD2 matching 10 bases. The source is a human donor with chronic lymphocytic leukemia. CDR3 DNA: TGTGCCTGGACTAGCGGGAGAGGATACGAGCAGTACTTC. As protein: CAWTSGRGYEQYF.